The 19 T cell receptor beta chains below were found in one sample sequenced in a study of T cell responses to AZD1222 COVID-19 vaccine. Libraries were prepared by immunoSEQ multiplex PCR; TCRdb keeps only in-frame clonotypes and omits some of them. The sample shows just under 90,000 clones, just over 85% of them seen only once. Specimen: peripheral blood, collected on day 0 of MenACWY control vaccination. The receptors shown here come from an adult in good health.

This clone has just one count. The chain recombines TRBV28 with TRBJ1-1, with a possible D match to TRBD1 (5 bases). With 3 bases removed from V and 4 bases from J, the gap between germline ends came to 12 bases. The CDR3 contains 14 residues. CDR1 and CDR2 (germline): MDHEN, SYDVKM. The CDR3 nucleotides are TGTGCCAGCAGTTTTGGGGCGAAATCCACTGAAGCTTTCTTT. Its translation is CASSFGAKSTEAFF. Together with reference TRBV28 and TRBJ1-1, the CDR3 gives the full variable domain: DVKVTQSSRYLVKRTGEKVFLECVQDMDHENMFWYRQDPGLGLRLIYFSYDVKMKEKGDIPEGYSVSREKKERFSLILESASTNQTSMYLCASSFGAKSTEAFFGQGTRLTVV.

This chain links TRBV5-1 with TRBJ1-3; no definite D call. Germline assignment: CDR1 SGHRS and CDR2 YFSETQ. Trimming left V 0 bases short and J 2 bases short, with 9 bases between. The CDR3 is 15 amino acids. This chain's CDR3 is CASSLEQTPGNTIYF. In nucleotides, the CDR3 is TGCGCCAGCAGCTTGGAACAGACACCTGGAAACACCATATATTTT.

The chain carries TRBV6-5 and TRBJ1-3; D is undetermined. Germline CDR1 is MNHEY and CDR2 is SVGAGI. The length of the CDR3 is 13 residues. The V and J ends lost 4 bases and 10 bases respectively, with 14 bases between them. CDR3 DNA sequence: TGTGCCAGCAGTTTGGAATTTACGGGGACCATATATTTT. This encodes CASSLEFTGTIYF.

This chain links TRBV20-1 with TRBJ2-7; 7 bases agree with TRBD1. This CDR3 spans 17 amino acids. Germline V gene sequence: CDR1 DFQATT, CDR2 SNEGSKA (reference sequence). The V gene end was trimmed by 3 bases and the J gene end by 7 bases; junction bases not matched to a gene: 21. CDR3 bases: TGCAGTGCTAGTTTTGGAAACAGGGGATACAACCCTAGGGAGCAGTACTTC. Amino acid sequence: CSASFGNRGYNPREQYF.

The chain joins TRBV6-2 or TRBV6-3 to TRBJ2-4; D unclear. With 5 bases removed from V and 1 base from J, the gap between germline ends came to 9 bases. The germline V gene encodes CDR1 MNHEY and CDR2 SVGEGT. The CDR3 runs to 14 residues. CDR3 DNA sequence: TGTGCCAGCAGTAAGGGCTCCGCCAAAAACATTCAGTACTTC. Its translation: CASSKGSAKNIQYF.

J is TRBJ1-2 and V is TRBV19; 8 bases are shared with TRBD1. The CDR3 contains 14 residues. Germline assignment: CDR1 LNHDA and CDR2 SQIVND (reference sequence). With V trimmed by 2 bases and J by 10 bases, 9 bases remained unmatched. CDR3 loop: CASSIWGRGQDYTF. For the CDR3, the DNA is TGTGCCAGTAGTATATGGGGCAGGGGGCAAGACTACACCTTC. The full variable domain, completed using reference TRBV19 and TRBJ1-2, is DGGITQSPKYLFRKEGQNVTLSCEQNLNHDAMYWYRQDPGQGLRLIYYSQIVNDFQKGDIAEGYSVSREKKESFPLTVTSAQKNPTAFYLCASSIWGRGQDYTFGSGTRLTVV.

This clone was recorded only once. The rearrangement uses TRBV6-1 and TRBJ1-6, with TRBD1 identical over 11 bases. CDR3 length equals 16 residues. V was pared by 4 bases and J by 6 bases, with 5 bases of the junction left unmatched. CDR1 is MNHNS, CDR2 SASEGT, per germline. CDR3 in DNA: TGTGCCAGCAGTGCTGGGACAGGGGGAAGTAATTCACCCCTCCACTTT. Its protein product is CASSAGTGGSNSPLHF.

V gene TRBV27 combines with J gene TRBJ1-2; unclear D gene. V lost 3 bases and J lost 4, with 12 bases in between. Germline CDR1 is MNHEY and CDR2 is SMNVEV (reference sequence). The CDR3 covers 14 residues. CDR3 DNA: TGTGCCAGCAGTTTTTCCGACGGAAGCTATGGCTACACCTTC. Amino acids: CASSFSDGSYGYTF.

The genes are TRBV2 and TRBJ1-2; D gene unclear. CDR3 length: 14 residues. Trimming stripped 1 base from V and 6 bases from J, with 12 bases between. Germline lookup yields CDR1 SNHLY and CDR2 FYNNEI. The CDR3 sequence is CASSEEGSGDGYTF. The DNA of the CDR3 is TGTGCCAGCAGTGAAGAGGGATCGGGTGATGGCTACACCTTC.

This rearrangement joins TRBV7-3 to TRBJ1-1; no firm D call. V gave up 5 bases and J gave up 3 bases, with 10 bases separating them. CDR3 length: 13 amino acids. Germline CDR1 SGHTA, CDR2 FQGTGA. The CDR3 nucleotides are TGTGCCAGCAGCATCGGGGTTGACACTGAAGCTTTCTTT. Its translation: CASSIGVDTEAFF.

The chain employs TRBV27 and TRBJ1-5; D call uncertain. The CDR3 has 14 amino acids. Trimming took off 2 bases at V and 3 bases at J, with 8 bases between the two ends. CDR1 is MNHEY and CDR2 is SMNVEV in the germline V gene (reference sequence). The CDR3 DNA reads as TGTGCCAGCAGTTTAATCGGATTCAATCAGCCCCAGCATTTT. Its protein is CASSLIGFNQPQHF.

CDR3 sequence (DNA): TGTGCCAGCAGCAACTACAGGACGATGAACACTGAAGCTTTCTTT. Translation gives CASSNYRTMNTEAFF. This chain joins TRBV5-4 and TRBJ1-1, with D maybe TRBD1 (5 bases). V lost 4 bases and J 0 bases, leaving 13 bases between the germline ends. The CDR3 covers 15 residues. Germline CDR1 is SGHNT and CDR2 is YYREEE (reference sequence).

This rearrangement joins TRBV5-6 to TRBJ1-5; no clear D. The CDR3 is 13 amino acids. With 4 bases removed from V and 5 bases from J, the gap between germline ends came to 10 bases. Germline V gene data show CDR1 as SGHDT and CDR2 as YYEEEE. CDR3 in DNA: TGTGCCAGCAGCGCCTTTCGGGATCAGCCCCAGCATTTT. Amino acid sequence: CASSAFRDQPQHF.

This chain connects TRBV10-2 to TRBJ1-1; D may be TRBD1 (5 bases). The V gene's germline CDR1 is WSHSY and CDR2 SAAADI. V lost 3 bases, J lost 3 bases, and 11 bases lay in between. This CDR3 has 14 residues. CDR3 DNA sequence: TGCGCCAGCAGTGACAGGGTTGGGGACACTGAAGCTTTCTTT. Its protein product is CASSDRVGDTEAFF.

CDR3 sequence reads: CASSPTEQTGELFF. For the CDR3, the DNA is TGTGCCAGTAGTCCGACGGAACAGACCGGGGAGCTGTTTTTT. The chain joins TRBV19 to TRBJ2-2; D gene uncertain. The length of the CDR3 is 14 residues. Germline V lookup: CDR1 LNHDA, CDR2 SQIVND (reference sequence). V lost 5 bases to trimming and J lost 5 bases, with 12 bases between them. Full variable domain (rest looked up from reference TRBV19 and TRBJ2-2): DGGITQSPKYLFRKEGQNVTLSCEQNLNHDAMYWYRQDPGQGLRLIYYSQIVNDFQKGDIAEGYSVSREKKESFPLTVTSAQKNPTAFYLCASSPTEQTGELFFGEGSRLTVL.

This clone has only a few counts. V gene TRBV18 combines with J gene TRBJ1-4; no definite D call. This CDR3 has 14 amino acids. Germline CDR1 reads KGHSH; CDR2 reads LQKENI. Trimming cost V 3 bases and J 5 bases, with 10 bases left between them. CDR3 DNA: TGTGCCAGCTCACCCGAGACTGAGAATGAAAAACTGTTTTTT. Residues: CASSPETENEKLFF.

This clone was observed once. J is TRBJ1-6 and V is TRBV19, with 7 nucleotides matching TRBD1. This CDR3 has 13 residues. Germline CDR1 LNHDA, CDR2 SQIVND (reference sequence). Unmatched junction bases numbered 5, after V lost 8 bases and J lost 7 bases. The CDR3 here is CASSGQINSPLHF. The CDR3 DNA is TGTGCCAGTTCGGGACAGATAAATTCACCCCTCCACTTT.

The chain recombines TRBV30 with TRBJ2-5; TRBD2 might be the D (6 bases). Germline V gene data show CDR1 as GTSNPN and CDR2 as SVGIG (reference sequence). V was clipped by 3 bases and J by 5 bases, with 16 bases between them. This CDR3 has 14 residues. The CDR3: CAWSVGGAWETQYF. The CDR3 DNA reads TGTGCCTGGAGCGTGGGGGGTGCGTGGGAGACCCAGTACTTC.

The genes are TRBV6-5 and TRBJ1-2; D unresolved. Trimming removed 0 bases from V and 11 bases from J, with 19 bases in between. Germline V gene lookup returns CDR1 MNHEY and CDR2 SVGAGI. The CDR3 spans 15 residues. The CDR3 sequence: CASSYSVQLNPRYTF. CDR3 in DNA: TGTGCCAGCAGTTACTCGGTGCAGCTCAACCCTCGATACACCTTC.